Listed below are T cell receptor beta chains from one sample, sequenced in a study of PD-1 blockade in classical Hodgkin lymphoma. Sequencing used immunoSEQ multiplex PCR; TCRdb keeps in-frame clones, though not all of them. The repertoire holds about 3,200 clones, with 70% to 80% as singletons. Sequenced input: CD8+ T cells from blood. The receptors stem from a human donor with classical Hodgkin lymphoma. CDR3s include the opening cysteine and the closing phenylalanine or tryptophan. A D gene is named only where the DNA matches it firmly. Only some rows state a clone size, as once, few, many or a class for expanded clones.

- large TRBJ1-1 TRBV2 CASSEVYVGEAFF TGTGCCAGCAGTGAAGTTTATGTCGGTGAAGCTTTCTTT
- - TRBJ2-7 TRBV7-6 CASSTIEGYEQYF TGTGCCAGCAGCACCATAGAGGGCTACGAGCAGTACTTC
- - TRBJ2-7 TRBV27 CASSPQVNYEQYF TGTGCCAGCAGCCCCCAGGTGAACTACGAGCAGTACTTC
- - TRBJ1-1 TRBV5-6 CASSASGRGGTEAFF TGTGCCAGCAGCGCTTCTGGGAGGGGTGGCACTGAAGCTTTCTTT
TRBD1 - TRBJ2-7 TRBV28 CASSIGGAYEQYF TGTGCCAGCAGCATAGGGGGCGCCTACGAGCAGTACTTC
TRBD1 - TRBJ1-2 TRBV28 CASSSPGTGELGGYTF TGTGCCAGCAGTTCCCCCGGGACAGGGGAGCTGGGTGGCTACACCTTC
- - TRBJ1-1 TRBV4-3 CASSQESQGLMNTEAFF TGCGCCAGCAGCCAAGAGTCGCAGGGGCTCATGAACACTGAAGCTTTCTTT
TRBD2 - TRBJ2-7 TRBV28 CASSLGGVSYEQYF TGTGCCAGCAGTTTGGGGGGGGTTTCCTACGAGCAGTACTTC
- - TRBJ2-1 TRBV27 CASSLSQWQSYNEQFF TGTGCCAGCAGTCTTAGTCAGTGGCAATCCTACAATGAGCAGTTCTTC
TRBD1 - TRBJ1-2 TRBV19 CASSPGTGGIYGYTF TGTGCCAGTAGTCCCGGGACAGGGGGCATCTATGGCTACACCTTC
- - TRBJ1-3 TRBV28 CASSLSGGLGNTIYF TGTGCCAGCAGTCTCTCGGGGGGTCTTGGAAACACCATATATTTT
- - TRBJ1-5 TRBV6-6 CASSNNQPQHF TGTGCCAGCAGTAACAATCAGCCCCAGCATTTT
TRBD2 once TRBJ2-7 TRBV28 CASSPVDEREGLCEQYF TGTGCCAGCAGTCCCGTGGACGAGCGGGAGGGCCTCTGCGAGCAGTACTTC
TRBD2 once TRBJ2-7 TRBV5-1 CASSLIPSGTYEQYF TGCGCCAGCAGCTTGATACCTAGCGGGACCTACGAGCAGTACTTC
TRBD2 - TRBJ2-1 TRBV14 CASSQDDSGRAGLGNEQFF TGTGCCAGCAGCCAAGACGATAGCGGGAGGGCCGGGTTGGGAAATGAGCAGTTCTTC
- once TRBJ2-3 TRBV7-2 CASSIKSTDTQYF TGTGCCAGCAGCATCAAGAGTACAGATACGCAGTATTTT
- - TRBJ2-3 TRBV28 CASSYIYGKGTDTQYF TGTGCCAGCAGCTATATATATGGAAAAGGCACAGATACGCAGTATTTT
- - TRBJ1-2 TRBV28 CASSWESNYGYTF TGTGCCAGCAGTTGGGAATCTAACTATGGCTACACCTTC
TRBD1 - TRBJ2-1 TRBV9 CASSASKGQGNEQFF TGTGCCAGCAGCGCCTCGAAGGGACAGGGGAATGAGCAGTTCTTC
TRBD1 - TRBJ1-1 TRBV28 CASSLTGTVGTEAFF TGTGCCAGCAGTTTAACCGGGACAGTGGGCACTGAAGCTTTCTTT
TRBD1 - TRBJ2-7 TRBV11-2 CASSVIAPGTGTNYEQYF TGTGCCAGCAGCGTTATTGCCCCCGGGACAGGGACCAACTACGAGCAGTACTTC
TRBD2 - TRBJ2-1 TRBV6-5 CASGGLGYNEQFF TGTGCCAGCGGGGGACTAGGCTACAATGAGCAGTTCTTC
- - TRBJ2-2 TRBV28 CASSLGWENTGELFF TGTGCCAGCAGTTTAGGTTGGGAGAACACCGGGGAGCTGTTTTTT
TRBD2 - TRBJ2-7 TRBV5-6 CASSFALAGPYEQYF TGTGCCAGCAGCTTCGCACTAGCGGGACCGTACGAGCAGTACTTC
TRBD1 - TRBJ2-3 TRBV5-1 CASSLGQGADTQYF TGCGCCAGCAGCCTAGGACAGGGGGCAGATACGCAGTATTTT
- - TRBJ2-1 TRBV6-1 CASSEDRGRFNEQFF TGTGCCAGCAGTGAAGATAGGGGTCGGTTCAATGAGCAGTTCTTC
- - TRBJ1-1 TRBV29-1 CSVSGKSMNTEAFF TGCAGCGTTAGCGGGAAATCCATGAACACTGAAGCTTTCTTT
TRBD2 - TRBJ2-7 TRBV28 CASRTTSATPYEQYF TGTGCCAGCAGGACAACTAGCGCAACTCCCTACGAGCAGTACTTC
- - TRBJ1-2 TRBV7-9 CASSLEVQGNYGYTF TGTGCCAGCAGCTTAGAGGTACAGGGAAACTATGGCTACACCTTC
- - TRBJ2-7 TRBV5-4 CASSFGLGNEQYF TGTGCCAGCAGCTTCGGATTGGGGAACGAGCAGTACTTC
TRBD2 - TRBJ2-7 TRBV6-1 CASSDTLADSSYEQYF TGTGCCAGCAGTGATACACTAGCGGATAGCTCCTACGAGCAGTACTTC
TRBD1 few TRBJ2-3 TRBV5-1 CASSLDRVPDTQYF TGCGCCAGCAGCCTCGACAGGGTCCCAGATACGCAGTATTTT
- - TRBJ2-7 TRBV28 CASSFLDGGQYF TGTGCCAGCAGTTTCCTAGATGGAGGGCAGTACTTC
TRBD1 - TRBJ1-2 TRBV4-2 CASSQDLRDRGGGYTF TGTGCCAGCAGCCAAGATCTAAGAGACAGGGGTGGTGGCTACACCTTC
- - TRBJ2-7 TRBV9 CASSVGGMSRAEQYF TGTGCCAGCAGCGTAGGAGGAATGAGCAGGGCCGAGCAGTACTTC
- - TRBJ2-7 TRBV27 CASSLSLAHEQYF TGTGCCAGCAGTTTGTCCCTGGCCCACGAGCAGTACTTC
TRBD1 few TRBJ2-1 TRBV30 CAWSPIPDRGLSQFF TGTGCCTGGAGTCCGATTCCCGACAGGGGGCTGTCGCAGTTCTTC
TRBD1 - TRBJ2-7 TRBV5-8 CASSLYGTGITEQYF TGTGCCAGCAGCTTATACGGGACAGGTATCACCGAGCAGTACTTC
TRBD1 - TRBJ2-7 TRBV11-2 CASSLDRVLISIYEQYF TGTGCCAGCAGCCTCGACAGGGTGTTAATCTCAATCTACGAGCAGTACTTC
TRBD2 - TRBJ2-7 TRBV4-3 CASSHGLAREQYF TGCGCCAGCAGCCATGGACTAGCGAGGGAGCAGTACTTC
- - TRBJ2-7 TRBV6-6 CASTTSTGEQYF TGTGCCAGCACCACCTCCACCGGGGAGCAGTACTTC
- - TRBJ2-1 TRBV9 CASSVGAGAAFF -
TRBD1 - TRBJ2-5 TRBV4-3 CASSQGWTGGYQETQYF TGCGCCAGCAGCCAAGGTTGGACAGGGGGTTACCAAGAGACCCAGTACTTC
- - TRBJ1-2 TRBV9 CASSVDRGGAGYGYTF TGTGCCAGCAGCGTAGATCGTGGAGGGGCTGGCTATGGCTACACCTTC
TRBD2 - TRBJ2-5 TRBV6-6 CASQLAGMGETQYF TGTGCCAGCCAACTAGCGGGAATGGGGGAGACCCAGTACTTC
- - TRBJ2-2 TRBV4-3 CASSQEPARELFF TGCGCCAGCAGCCAAGAACCAGCCCGGGAGCTGTTTTTT
- - TRBJ2-3 TRBV5-6 CASSRAPSVDTQYF TGTGCCAGCAGCCGAGCCCCTAGCGTAGATACGCAGTATTTT
- - TRBJ2-5 TRBV5-4 CASSLMPIQETQYF TGTGCCAGCAGCTTGATGCCGATCCAAGAGACCCAGTACTTC
- - TRBJ2-7 TRBV11-2 CASSPPAPEQYF TGTGCCAGCAGCCCACCCGCGCCCGAGCAGTACTTC